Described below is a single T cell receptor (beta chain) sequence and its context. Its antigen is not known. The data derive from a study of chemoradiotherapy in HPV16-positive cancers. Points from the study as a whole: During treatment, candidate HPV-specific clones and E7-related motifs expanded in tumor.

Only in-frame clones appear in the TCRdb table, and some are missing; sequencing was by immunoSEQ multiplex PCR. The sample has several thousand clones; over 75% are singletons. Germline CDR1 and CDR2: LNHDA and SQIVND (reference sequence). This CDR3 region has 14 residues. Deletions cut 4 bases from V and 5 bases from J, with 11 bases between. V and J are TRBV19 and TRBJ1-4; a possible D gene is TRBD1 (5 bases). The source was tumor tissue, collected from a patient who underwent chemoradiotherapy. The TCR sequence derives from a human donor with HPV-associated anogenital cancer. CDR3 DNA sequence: TGTGCCAGTAGTAGACGACAGTCCAATGAAAAACTGTTTTTT. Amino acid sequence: CASSRRQSNEKLFF.